This is a list of T cell receptor beta chains from one sample in a study of spatial heterogeneity in lung cancer. In TCRdb, the 5' RACE reads were re-called with MiXCR into one record per CDR3 protein. The data contain more than 9,000 distinct CDR3 sequences, over 7% of them singletons. The sample in question was lung tumor tissue, obtained at surgery. The receptors were sampled from a male donor with early-stage non-small cell lung cancer. Each CDR3 is given with its conserved first and last residue. Fields, in order: clone size, CDR3 length, J gene, V gene, D gene, CDR3 protein, CDR3 DNA. The D gene is left open where the match is weak. A clone size is listed for some rows: how often the clone was seen (once, few, many), or a class if it is expanded.

>many|15|TRBJ2-1|TRBV6-5|.
CASSFGGDGYSEQFF
TGTGCCAGCAGTTTCGGGGGTGACGGTTATAGTGAGCAGTTCTTC
>many|14|TRBJ1-4|TRBV4-2|.
CASSQDGLNEKLFF
TGTGCCAGCAGCCAAGACGGACTCAATGAAAAACTGTTTTTT
>many|19|TRBJ2-6|TRBV6-5|TRBD2
CASSYSRLAGTSGANVLTF
TGTGCCAGCAGTTACTCGCGACTAGCGGGCACCTCTGGGGCCAACGTCCTGACTTTC
>medium-sized|16|TRBJ2-1|TRBV7-2|.
CASSLLTTAGYNEQFF
TGTGCCAGCAGCTTATTGACGACGGCCGGCTACAATGAGCAGTTCTTC
>many|19|TRBJ2-7|TRBV6-6|TRBD1
CASSYSAGTGRFFSYEQYF
TGTGCCAGCAGTTACTCGGCCGGGACAGGGAGGTTTTTTTCCTACGAGCAGTACTTC
>few|16|TRBJ1-5|TRBV12-3/TRBV12-4|.
CASSLGYTPAGQPQHF
TGTGCCAGCAGTTTAGGGTACACACCTGCAGGTCAGCCCCAGCATTTT
>medium-sized|17|TRBJ1-4|TRBV18|TRBD1
CASSPRTGRGTNEKLFF
TGTGCCAGCTCACCACGGACAGGGAGGGGAACTAATGAAAAACTGTTTTTT
>.|14|TRBJ1-2|TRBV7-9|.
CASSLGTDNYGYTF
TGTGCCAGCAGCTTAGGAACAGACAACTATGGCTACACCTTC
>many|15|TRBJ2-7|TRBV6-1|TRBD1
CASSVTGTNSYEQYF
TGTGCCAGCAGCGTGACAGGGACCAACTCCTACGAGCAGTACTTC
>many|14|TRBJ1-1|TRBV10-3|.
CAISEPGPNTEAFF
TGTGCCATCAGTGAGCCGGGCCCGAACACTGAAGCTTTCTTT
>many|14|TRBJ2-7|TRBV7-9|TRBD1
CASSVGTAAGKQYF
TGTGCCAGCAGCGTAGGGACAGCAGCTGGGAAGCAGTACTTC
>medium-sized|12|TRBJ2-7|TRBV7-6|.
CASSLVWDEQYF
TGTGCCAGCAGCTTAGTCTGGGACGAGCAGTACTTC
>.|14|TRBJ2-4|TRBV4-3|TRBD2
CASSQDRLASIQYF
TGCGCCAGCAGCCAAGATCGACTAGCTAGCATTCAGTACTTC
>many|13|TRBJ1-2|TRBV6-5|TRBD1
CASRGDRVNGYTF
TGTGCCAGCAGGGGGGACAGGGTCAATGGCTACACCTTC
>medium-sized|15|TRBJ2-3|TRBV11-2|.
CASSLDGDSTDTQYF
TGTGCCAGCAGCTTAGATGGGGACAGCACAGATACGCAGTATTTT
>many|15|TRBJ1-6|TRBV20-1|.
CSASVPAVAVSPLHF
TGCAGTGCTTCAGTCCCGGCAGTAGCTGTCTCACCCCTCCACTTT
>large|12|TRBJ2-7|TRBV29-1|.
CSVEEDSYEQYF
TGCAGCGTTGAAGAGGACTCCTACGAGCAGTACTTC
>many|14|TRBJ2-1|TRBV9|TRBD1
CASSSGQNYNEQFF
TGTGCCAGCAGCTCGGGACAGAACTACAATGAGCAGTTCTTC
>.|15|TRBJ2-7|TRBV20-1|TRBD2
CSAERALAGAYEQYF
TGCAGTGCTGAAAGAGCACTAGCGGGAGCCTACGAGCAGTACTTC
>many|16|TRBJ2-1|TRBV4-3|TRBD1
CASSQESGQDYNEQFF
TGCGCCAGCAGCCAAGAGAGCGGACAGGACTACAATGAGCAGTTCTTC
>many|13|TRBJ2-3|TRBV29-1|.
CSVVASSTDTQYF
TGCAGCGTTGTGGCGTCTAGCACAGATACGCAGTATTTT
>many|13|TRBJ2-7|TRBV30|.
CAWRAGTLYEQYF
TGTGCCTGGAGGGCCGGGACCCTCTACGAGCAGTACTTC